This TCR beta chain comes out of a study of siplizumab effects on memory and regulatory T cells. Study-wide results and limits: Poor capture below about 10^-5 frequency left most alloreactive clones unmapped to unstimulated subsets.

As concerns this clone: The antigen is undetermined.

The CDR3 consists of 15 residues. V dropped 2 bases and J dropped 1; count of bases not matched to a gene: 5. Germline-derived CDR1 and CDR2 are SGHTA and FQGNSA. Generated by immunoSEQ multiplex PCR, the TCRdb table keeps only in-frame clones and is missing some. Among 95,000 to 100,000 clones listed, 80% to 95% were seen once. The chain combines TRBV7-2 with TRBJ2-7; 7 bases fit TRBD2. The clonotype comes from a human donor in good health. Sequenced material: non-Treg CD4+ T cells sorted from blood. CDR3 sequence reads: CASSLWASGSYEQYF. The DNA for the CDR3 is TGTGCCAGCAGCTTATGGGCTAGCGGTTCCTACGAGCAGTACTTC.